These 22 T cell receptor beta chains came from one sample sequenced in a study of T cell repertoires in ileal Crohn's disease. Profiling relied on immunoSEQ multiplex PCR, and the TCRdb table lists in-frame clones only, not all of them. The sample lists 9,500 to 15,000 clones; 75% to 90% were seen once. Time point specified: neoterminal ileum biopsy at postoperative endoscopy, about 6 months after surgery. Material: ileal tissue. The origin of the receptors is an adult with Crohn's disease.

The V gene is TRBV5-1, the J gene TRBJ1-1; weak D call: TRBD1 (5 bases). V gave up 4 bases and J gave up 4 bases, with 11 bases separating them. Germline V gives CDR1 SGHRS, CDR2 YFSETQ. This CDR3 region has 13 residues. The DNA of the CDR3 is TGCGCCAGCAGCCCAAACGGGGGCACTGAAGCTTTCTTT. Translating gives CASSPNGGTEAFF.

This clone was found once. This rearrangement joins TRBV10-3 to TRBJ2-7; D may be TRBD1 (6 bases). The ends were cut back, 2 bases at V and 5 bases at J, with 16 bases in the middle. There are 15 residues in the CDR3. Germline CDR1 and CDR2: ENHRY and SYGVKD. As DNA, the CDR3 is TGTGCCATCAGTGAGAAATCAAGGGGGACGGACGAGCAGTACTTC. Encoded protein: CAISEKSRGTDEQYF.

The chain employs TRBV19 and TRBJ2-1; 10 positions agree with TRBD2. The CDR3 totals 16 residues. V lost 3 bases and J lost 2; bases outside the gene matches: 4. CDR1 and CDR2 (germline): LNHDA, SQIVND (reference sequence). CDR3 protein: CASSILLAGAYNEQFF. The DNA of the CDR3 is TGTGCCAGTAGTATCCTCCTAGCGGGAGCCTACAATGAGCAGTTCTTC. The variable domain in full, with the rest retrieved from reference TRBV19 and TRBJ2-1, is DGGITQSPKYLFRKEGQNVTLSCEQNLNHDAMYWYRQDPGQGLRLIYYSQIVNDFQKGDIAEGYSVSREKKESFPLTVTSAQKNPTAFYLCASSILLAGAYNEQFFGPGTRLTVL.

The J gene is TRBJ1-1, the V gene TRBV18; the D gene is possibly TRBD1 (6 bases). The V gene lost 3 bases and the J gene lost 0 bases, with 17 bases spanning the gap. Germline-derived CDR1 and CDR2 are KGHSH and LQKENI. CDR3 length: 17 residues. The CDR3: CASSPLRGPAVNTEAFF. CDR3 bases: TGTGCCAGCTCACCGCTCAGGGGACCCGCGGTGAACACTGAAGCTTTCTTT.

In its sample, this clone was seen once. The chain couples TRBV6-1 to TRBJ2-7, with 7 bases aligning to TRBD1. The CDR3 runs to 14 residues. With V trimmed by 8 bases and J by 1 base, 8 bases remained unmatched. Germline V gives CDR1 MNHNS, CDR2 SASEGT. CDR3 nucleotides: TGTGCCAGCTCTCCCGGGGACAGATCCTACGAGCAGTACTTC. It encodes CASSPGDRSYEQYF.

The chain has TRBV5-1 and TRBJ2-5; weak D call: TRBD2 (5 bases). CDR3 length equals 15 residues. From germline, CDR1 is SGHRS and CDR2 YFSETQ. V lost 1 base to trimming and J lost 2 bases, with 12 bases between them. In nucleotides, the CDR3 is TGCGCCAGCAGCTTGCGGCCAAGCGGACAAGAGACCCAGTACTTC. Its protein is CASSLRPSGQETQYF.

Regarding this clone: This sample also contains other DNA sequences that code for the same CDR3. V is TRBV7-9 and J is TRBJ2-5; TRBD2 agrees at 10 bases. Germline V gene sequence: CDR1 SEHNR, CDR2 FQNEAQ (reference sequence). V lost 3 bases and J lost 3; bases outside the gene matches: 1. The CDR3 runs 14 residues. The CDR3 nucleotides are TGTGCCAGCAGCTTGCTAGCGGGGGAAGAGACCCAGTACTTC. It encodes CASSLLAGEETQYF.

This clone has just one count. The J gene is TRBJ1-3, the V gene TRBV9; TRBD1 agrees at 7 bases. The CDR3 is made up of 14 amino acids. Trimming at V came to 4 bases and at J to 2 bases, leaving 3 bases not matched to a gene. Germline CDR1 reads SGDLS; CDR2 reads YYNGEE. The CDR3 nucleotides are TGTGCCAGCAGCCCAGGGGGGACTGGAAACACCATATATTTT. Encoded protein: CASSPGGTGNTIYF.

The genes are TRBV27 and TRBJ2-1; maybe TRBD2 (6 bases). Germline CDR1 and CDR2: MNHEY and SMNVEV (reference sequence). The CDR3 loop spans 14 amino acids. Trimming removed 5 bases from V and 11 bases from J, with 19 bases in between. The CDR3 sequence is CASSPRTIGDKQFF. The CDR3 region has the DNA TGTGCCAGCAGTCCGCGGACTATTGGTGATAAGCAGTTCTTC.

This clone appeared once. The chain combines TRBV7-3 with TRBJ2-3, with 13 nucleotides matching TRBD2. The V gene end was trimmed by 5 bases and the J gene end by 7 bases; junction bases not matched to a gene: 12. In germline, CDR1 is SGHTA, CDR2 FQGTGA. The CDR3 runs 17 residues. CDR3 in DNA: TGTGCCAGCAGCCCAGAGGGACTAGCGGGGTCCAAGAATACGCAGTATTTT. It translates to CASSPEGLAGSKNTQYF.

The chain has TRBV4-2 and TRBJ2-3, with TRBD2 matching over 7 bases. CDR3 length equals 18 residues. V gave up 0 bases and J gave up 2 bases; unmatched junction bases: 11. CDR1 and CDR2 (germline): LGHNA, YNFKEQ. This CDR3 is CASSQDAKAGPYTDTQYF. Here the CDR3 DNA reads TGTGCCAGCAGCCAAGATGCGAAAGCGGGACCGTACACAGATACGCAGTATTTT.

This clone was counted only a few times. The chain links TRBV28 to TRBJ1-4; D is possibly TRBD1 (6 bases). V was clipped by 3 bases and J by 12 bases, with 14 bases between them. This CDR3 region has 13 residues. CDR1 MDHEN and CDR2 SYDVKM come from the germline V gene. CDR3 DNA: TGTGCCAGCAGTTTTGTAGGGGGTGAGCAACTGTTTTTT. Encoded protein: CASSFVGGEQLFF.

The J gene is TRBJ2-3, the V gene TRBV5-1; a weak D match, TRBD1 (6 bases). Trimming pared 4 bases from V and 1 base from J, leaving 19 bases between. Germline V CDR1 and CDR2: SGHRS, YFSETQ. The CDR3 totals 17 residues. CDR3 residues: CASSPEWGLGGTDTQYF. The CDR3 DNA sequence: TGCGCCAGCAGCCCTGAATGGGGGCTCGGGGGCACAGATACGCAGTATTTT.

The rearrangement uses TRBV5-1 and TRBJ1-2; weak D call: TRBD1 (6 bases). The CDR3 is 12 residues long. Per germline, CDR1 SGHRS and CDR2 YFSETQ. Trimming took off 4 bases at V and 4 bases at J, with 8 bases between the two ends. CDR3 loop: CASSQDSYGYTF. The CDR3 nucleotides are TGCGCCAGCAGCCAGGACAGCTATGGCTACACCTTC.

This chain's CDR3 is CASGPDSSYGYTF. The CDR3 bases are TGTGCTAGTGGTCCCGACAGTTCCTATGGCTACACCTTC. This chain uses TRBV12-5 with TRBJ1-2; perhaps TRBD1 as D (5 bases). The CDR3 covers 13 residues. The ends were cut back, 5 bases at V and 4 bases at J, with 11 bases in the middle. The V gene's germline CDR1 is LGHNT and CDR2 FRNRAP.

The chain employs TRBV11-3 and TRBJ2-2, with 7 bases aligning to TRBD2. V was pared by 5 bases and J by 3 bases, with 6 bases of the junction left unmatched. Germline loops: CDR1 SGHNT, CDR2 YENEEA. The CDR3 sequence is 15 residues long. The CDR3 protein is CASSRKTSDTGELFF. CDR3 nucleotides: TGTGCCAGCAGCCGAAAAACTAGCGACACCGGGGAGCTGTTTTTT.

The rearrangement joins TRBV5-1 to TRBJ2-2; D not resolved. This CDR3 region has 13 residues. CDR1 SGHRS and CDR2 YFSETQ come from the germline V gene. V lost 0 bases to trimming and J lost 6 bases, with 6 bases between them. The CDR3 is CASSLVISGELFF. The CDR3 nucleotides are TGCGCCAGCAGCTTGGTTATCTCCGGGGAGCTGTTTTTT.

The rearrangement uses TRBV4-1 and TRBJ1-2; no clear D. CDR3 size: 11 residues. V lost 1 base, J lost 8 bases, and 5 bases lay in between. Germline CDR1 reads MGHRA; CDR2 reads YSYEKL. CDR3 residues: CASSQARGYTF. In nucleotides, the CDR3 is TGCGCCAGCAGCCAAGCACGGGGCTACACCTTC.

This chain connects TRBV14 to TRBJ2-2, with D possibly being TRBD1 (7 bases). The CDR3 has 15 residues. The germline V and J ends were trimmed by 1 base and 6 bases, with 12 bases remaining between them. Looked up from germline, CDR1 is SGHDN and CDR2 is FVKESK. CDR3: CASSQVEGAPGELFF. DNA for the CDR3: TGTGCCAGCAGCCAAGTGGAGGGGGCACCCGGGGAGCTGTTTTTT.

The rearrangement links TRBV7-2 to TRBJ1-1; D unresolved. Trimming pared 5 bases from V and 1 base from J, leaving 11 bases between. Germline V gives CDR1 SGHTA, CDR2 FQGNSA. The CDR3 extends over 14 amino acids. The CDR3 spells CASSLGRGNTEAFF. The CDR3 nucleotides are TGTGCCAGCAGCCTAGGTCGAGGGAACACTGAAGCTTTCTTT.

V and J are TRBV14 and TRBJ2-7; D possibly corresponds to TRBD1 (6 bases). Between the trimmed V and J ends, which lost 4 bases and 3 bases, there was a span of 13 bases. There are 14 residues in the CDR3. In germline, CDR1 is SGHDN, CDR2 FVKESK. The CDR3 is CASSPETDSYEQYF. The CDR3 DNA reads as TGTGCCAGCAGCCCAGAAACGGACAGCTACGAGCAGTACTTC. The complete variable domain, with remaining parts taken from reference TRBV14 and TRBJ2-7, reads EAGVTQFPSHSVIEKGQTVTLRCDPISGHDNLYWYRRVMGKEIKFLLHFVKESKQDESGMPNNRFLAERTGGTYSTLKVQPAELEDSGVYFCASSPETDSYEQYFGPGTRLTVT.

With regard to this clone: This sample also contains other DNA sequences that code for the same CDR3. CDR3: CASSDRGTGNTIYF. The CDR3 nucleotides read TGTGCCAGCAGCGATCGGGGGACTGGAAACACCATATATTTT. The chain uses TRBV9 and TRBJ1-3; D may be TRBD1 (5 bases). The V and J ends lost 3 bases and 2 bases respectively, with 9 bases between them. The length of the CDR3 is 14 residues. Germline V gives CDR1 SGDLS, CDR2 YYNGEE. The complete variable domain, with remaining parts taken from reference TRBV9 and TRBJ1-3, reads DSGVTQTPKHLITATGQRVTLRCSPRSGDLSVYWYQQSLDQGLQFLIQYYNGEERAKGNILERFSAQQFPDLHSELNLSSLELGDSALYFCASSDRGTGNTIYFGEGSWLTVV.